One and the same sample provided the 28 T cell receptor beta chains below, sequenced in a study of shared clonotypes between healthy human individuals. Clones were read by immunoSEQ multiplex PCR, and TCRdb kept only the in-frame ones, dropping some. The data hold 2 million to 2.5 million clones, with approximately 93% observed a single time. The specimen sequenced was naive CD4+ T cells from PBMCs. Subset: CD45RA+ positively selected. The origin of the receptors is a man between 18 and 29 years old in good health. Some clones in this sample may be carry-over from other donors' samples.

The chain couples TRBV27 to TRBJ2-5, with 8 bases identical to TRBD2. Germline-derived CDR1 and CDR2 are MNHEY and SMNVEV (reference sequence). After removal of 2 bases from V and 4 bases from J, the junction contained 6 bases not matched to a gene. The CDR3 runs 15 residues. Written as DNA, the CDR3 is TGTGCCAGCAGTTTACAAGCGGGAGCTATAGAGACCCAGTACTTC. It specifies CASSLQAGAIETQYF.

CDR3 region: CATGAGQGYNEQFF. The CDR3 DNA is TGTGCCACCGGAGCGGGGCAGGGATACAATGAGCAGTTCTTC. This sequence joins TRBV15 and TRBJ2-1, with 7 bases fitting TRBD2. Trimming removed 8 bases from V and 4 bases from J; junction bases left unmatched: 8. The CDR3 has 14 residues. From germline, CDR1 is LNHNV and CDR2 YYDKDF (reference sequence).

Turning to this clone: Other DNA sequences in the same sample also yield this CDR3. The chain links TRBV7-7 to TRBJ2-5; 9 bases map to TRBD2. The CDR3 runs to 15 residues. The V gene's germline CDR1 is SSHAT and CDR2 FNYEAQ (reference sequence). Trimming took 1 base from V and 2 from J; bases not matched to a gene: 2. CDR3 nucleotide sequence: TGTGCCAGCAGCTTAGGTCTAGCGGGACAAGAGACCCAGTACTTC. Amino acid sequence: CASSLGLAGQETQYF.

This clone was observed once. The gene calls are TRBV7-3 and TRBJ2-5, with 7 nucleotides matching TRBD1. The CDR3 is made up of 15 amino acids. Trimming cost V 2 bases and J 3 bases; bases outside gene matches: 6. Germline CDR1 and CDR2: SGHTA and FQGTGA. The CDR3 loop reads CASSLGAGGKETQYF. The CDR3 coding sequence is TGTGCCAGCAGCTTAGGAGCAGGGGGTAAAGAGACCCAGTACTTC.

The rearrangement uses TRBV19 and TRBJ1-3; no clear D. There are 15 residues in the CDR3. Trimming removed 2 bases at V and 4 bases at J, with 12 bases between. Germline V gene sequence: CDR1 LNHDA, CDR2 SQIVND (reference sequence). The CDR3 nucleotides are TGTGCCAGTAGTATACAGGCTACTTCGGGAAACACCATATATTTT. Protein product: CASSIQATSGNTIYF.

This chain joins TRBV6-1 and TRBJ2-2; D remains unclear. This CDR3 is built from 14 residues. V was trimmed by 5 bases and J by 5 bases, leaving 12 bases between them. Looked up from germline, CDR1 is MNHNS and CDR2 is SASEGT. The CDR3 coding sequence is TGTGCCAGCAGTCAGATAAAAAAAACCGGGGAGCTGTTTTTT. Its translation is CASSQIKKTGELFF.

This clone appeared once. The chain links TRBV7-2 to TRBJ2-3, with D perhaps matching TRBD2 (6 bases). Germline V gene sequence: CDR1 SGHTA, CDR2 FQGNSA. Trimming cost V 7 bases and J 0 bases, with 17 bases left between them. CDR3 length equals 16 residues. The CDR3 bases are TGTGCCAGCACCTATTTCCTGGGGGGAAGCACAGATACGCAGTATTTT. This sequence encodes CASTYFLGGSTDTQYF.

This clone appeared once. This chain joins TRBV18 and TRBJ2-7; a possible D gene is TRBD2 (5 bases). This CDR3 is built from 13 residues. Germline CDR1 is KGHSH and CDR2 is LQKENI. V was trimmed by 4 bases and J by 2 bases, leaving 9 bases between them. DNA for the CDR3: TGTGCCAGCTCACTTGACGGGACCTACGAGCAGTACTTC. Translating it yields CASSLDGTYEQYF.

The chain employs TRBV9 and TRBJ2-7; 7 bases align to TRBD2. The CDR3 totals 14 residues. In germline, CDR1 is SGDLS, CDR2 YYNGEE. The V gene end was trimmed by 4 bases and the J gene end by 3 bases; junction bases not matched to a gene: 7. The DNA for the CDR3 is TGTGCCAGCAGCCTGGGAGGGAGTGACTACGAGCAGTACTTC. It encodes CASSLGGSDYEQYF. Full variable domain (missing parts from reference TRBV9 and TRBJ2-7): DSGVTQTPKHLITATGQRVTLRCSPRSGDLSVYWYQQSLDQGLQFLIQYYNGEERAKGNILERFSAQQFPDLHSELNLSSLELGDSALYFCASSLGGSDYEQYFGPGTRLTVT.

The rearrangement joins TRBV11-2 to TRBJ2-6, with no clear D. CDR3 length equals 16 residues. V lost 1 base and J 1 base, leaving 8 bases between the germline ends. Germline V lookup: CDR1 SGHAT, CDR2 FQNNGV. CDR3 in DNA: TGTGCCAGCAGCTTAGTCGGCTGGTCTGGGGCCAACGTCCTGACTTTC. This sequence encodes CASSLVGWSGANVLTF.

The chain carries TRBV27 and TRBJ2-2; 11 nucleotides line up with TRBD1. V was pared by 6 bases and J by 7 bases, with 4 bases of the junction left unmatched. The CDR3 loop spans 14 amino acids. Germline V gene lookup returns CDR1 MNHEY and CDR2 SMNVEV (reference sequence). CDR3 protein: CASSGTGGFGELFF. DNA for the CDR3: TGTGCCAGCAGCGGGACAGGGGGTTTCGGGGAGCTGTTTTTT.

This clone has just a few counts. The V gene is TRBV9, the J gene TRBJ2-2, with 7 bases identical to TRBD1. Germline CDR1 reads SGDLS; CDR2 reads YYNGEE. V shed 4 bases and J 4 bases; nucleotides not matched to a gene: 7. This CDR3 is 15 amino acids long. The CDR3 nucleotides read TGTGCCAGCAGCCCACGACAGGGTATCACCGGGGAGCTGTTTTTT. This codes for CASSPRQGITGELFF.

This rearrangement joins TRBV28 to TRBJ2-3; 7 nucleotides match TRBD2. V shed 7 bases and J 2 bases; nucleotides not matched to a gene: 12. CDR3 size: 16 residues. Germline V gene lookup returns CDR1 MDHEN and CDR2 SYDVKM. In DNA form, the CDR3 reads TGTGCCAGCACTCCCCCGGGGGGACCCCACACAGATACGCAGTATTTT. Translated: CASTPPGGPHTDTQYF.

The chain links TRBV7-9 to TRBJ2-7, with D unclear. V gave up 1 base and J gave up 0 bases, with 10 bases separating them. This CDR3 is built from 15 residues. The germline CDR1 and CDR2 sequences are SEHNR and FQNEAQ (reference sequence). CDR3 residues: CASSLDPGSSYEQYF. The CDR3 nucleotides are TGTGCCAGCAGCTTAGATCCAGGCAGCTCCTACGAGCAGTACTTC.

The J gene is TRBJ2-5, the V gene TRBV9; TRBD2 matches 10 bases. The J segment lost 5 bases and the V segment lost 0 bases, leaving 10 bases of the junction unmatched. The CDR3 has 17 amino acids. Germline CDR1 SGDLS, CDR2 YYNGEE. CDR3 region: CASSVVGAGGAGETQYF. CDR3 DNA: TGTGCCAGCAGCGTAGTAGGAGCGGGAGGGGCAGGGGAGACCCAGTACTTC.

The gene calls are TRBV25-1 and TRBJ1-2, with unresolved D. CDR3 length equals 14 residues. Trimming pared 6 bases from V and 5 bases from J, leaving 16 bases between. CDR1 MGHDK and CDR2 SYGVNS come from the germline V gene. The DNA for the CDR3 is TGTGCCAGCAGCCCAGTTGGGGTGGGGTATGGCTACACCTTC. Translation gives CASSPVGVGYGYTF.

DNA for the CDR3: TGCGCCAGCAGCCGTGGAACCCTCTACGAGCAGTACTTC. As protein: CASSRGTLYEQYF. This chain joins TRBV4-1 and TRBJ2-7; D remains ambiguous. Germline CDR1 MGHRA, CDR2 YSYEKL. Trimming took 4 bases from V and 3 from J, leaving 10 bases between them. The CDR3 sequence is 13 residues long.

The rearrangement links TRBV4-1 to TRBJ1-5; unclear D gene. Germline V gives CDR1 MGHRA, CDR2 YSYEKL. Trimming cost V 0 bases and J 9 bases, with 9 bases left between them. The CDR3 has 13 amino acids. CDR3 protein: CASSQDSLRPQHF. CDR3 DNA sequence: TGCGCCAGCAGCCAAGACAGTTTGCGGCCCCAGCATTTT.

The CDR3 protein is CASSEIAQANQPQHF. In DNA form, the CDR3 reads TGTGCCAGCAGTGAAATAGCACAGGCCAATCAGCCCCAGCATTTT. The V gene is TRBV6-1, the J gene TRBJ1-5; TRBD1 is a possible D gene (5 bases). V was trimmed by 2 bases and J by 3 bases, leaving 11 bases between them. Germline V gives CDR1 MNHNS, CDR2 SASEGT. This CDR3 has 15 residues.

The V gene is TRBV28, the J gene TRBJ2-7; TRBD2 is a possible D gene (5 bases). This CDR3 spans 16 amino acids. CDR1 MDHEN and CDR2 SYDVKM come from the germline V gene. Trimming stripped 2 bases from V and 0 bases from J, with 14 bases between. CDR3 DNA sequence: TGTGCCAGCAGTTTAAAGTTAAGGCTAGCCTCCTACGAGCAGTACTTC. Encoded protein: CASSLKLRLASYEQYF.

CDR3 DNA: TGTGCCAGCAGCTTGGGTTCGCTCGGGGGGTTAGCTTTCTTT. It codes for CASSLGSLGGLAFF. The V and J genes are TRBV5-6 and TRBJ1-1, with D possibly matching TRBD1 (5 bases). The CDR3 runs 14 residues. Trimming pared 0 bases from V and 10 bases from J, leaving 16 bases between. Per germline, CDR1 SGHDT and CDR2 YYEEEE.

V and J are TRBV2 and TRBJ2-5, with TRBD2 matching 12 bases. CDR1 and CDR2 (germline): SNHLY, FYNNEI. CDR3 length: 15 amino acids. The V segment lost 5 bases and the J segment 8 bases; nucleotides outside the gene matches: 9. The CDR3 nucleotides are TGTGCCAGCAGTTCCCGACTAGCGGGAGAGGATACCCAGTACTTC. This encodes CASSSRLAGEDTQYF.

About this clone itself: This specimen includes other DNA sequences encoding the same CDR3. V usage is TRBV6-5 and J usage is TRBJ1-5; unclear D gene. Germline assignment: CDR1 MNHEY and CDR2 SVGAGI. The CDR3 length is 13 residues. Deletions cut 3 bases from V and 3 bases from J, with 6 bases between. The CDR3 bases are TGTGCCAGCAGTTATCTGCCCAATCAGCCCCAGCATTTT. This gives the protein CASSYLPNQPQHF.

This clone is a singleton in its sample. The V gene is TRBV18, the J gene TRBJ1-1, with 8 nucleotides matching TRBD1. Germline V CDR1 and CDR2: KGHSH, LQKENI. The CDR3 extends over 18 amino acids. J lost 6 bases, V lost 0 bases, and 15 bases had no gene match. In nucleotides, the CDR3 is TGTGCCAGCTCACCACCGAAGGGCCGACAGGGGTTCATCGCTGAAGCTTTCTTT. It specifies CASSPPKGRQGFIAEAFF.

This clone came up once. Other DNA sequences in this specimen translate into the identical CDR3. The CDR3 DNA is TGTGCCAGCAGCTTGGGAACAGGGATTGGCTACACCTTC. Translation gives CASSLGTGIGYTF. The chain employs TRBV28 and TRBJ1-2, with D tentatively TRBD1 (6 bases). Germline CDR1 is MDHEN and CDR2 is SYDVKM. V dropped 6 bases and J dropped 7 bases, with 15 bases sitting between them. The CDR3 runs 13 residues.

The count of this clone is one. In DNA, the CDR3 is TGTGCCAGTAGTCCCCCCGCCAGGACAGGGAAATGGGAGACCCAGTACTTC. This sequence encodes CASSPPARTGKWETQYF. The chain links TRBV19 to TRBJ2-5; TRBD1 agrees at 8 bases. This CDR3 has 17 amino acids. Germline V gene data show CDR1 as LNHDA and CDR2 as SQIVND (reference sequence). After removal of 5 bases from V and 5 bases from J, the junction contained 16 bases not matched to a gene.

The rearrangement uses TRBV5-1 and TRBJ2-4; weak D call: TRBD2 (6 bases). Germline V gene lookup returns CDR1 SGHRS and CDR2 YFSETQ. Trimming left V 0 bases short and J 7 bases short, with 14 bases between. This CDR3 comprises 15 residues. Written as DNA, the CDR3 is TGCGCCAGCAGCTTGGAGGCAGGGAGGTGGAACATTCAGTACTTC. Encoded protein: CASSLEAGRWNIQYF.

The chain has TRBV5-6 and TRBJ2-5; the D is unclear. The CDR3 is 14 amino acids. Germline CDR1 reads SGHDT; CDR2 reads YYEEEE. V lost 0 bases and J 2 bases, leaving 8 bases between the germline ends. CDR3 in amino acids: CASSLDGRQETQYF. The CDR3 coding sequence is TGTGCCAGCAGCTTGGATGGACGGCAAGAGACCCAGTACTTC.